Included here is one T cell receptor (beta chain) sequence, with context. Its target is not known. The ends lost 0 bases at V and 8 bases at J; junction bases unmatched: 6. Germline-derived CDR1 and CDR2 are LGHNA and YNFKEQ. This CDR3 contains 15 residues. Assay used: immunoSEQ multiplex PCR; TCRdb lists only in-frame clones, some missing. The sample holds around 17,000 clones, 50% to 65% seen once. This specimen comes from a study of neoadjuvant anti-PD-1 for oral cavity cancer. Study summary: Patients without progression got a fourth dose around day 43.

Findings and caveats of the study: Higher pretreatment Treg/Th17 ratios tracked higher pretreatment blood clonality.

Stage II-IVA oral cavity squamous cell carcinoma was new and untreated by systemic or radiation therapy. The chain joins TRBV4-2 to TRBJ1-4; 7 bases line up with TRBD1. This receptor was obtained from a person aged 35 to 85 with oral cavity squamous cell carcinoma. Sequencing was performed on PBMCs, taken before nivolumab (anti-PD-1) treatment. The CDR3 loop reads CASSQEGGGGEKLFF. The CDR3 region has the DNA TGTGCCAGCAGCCAAGAAGGGGGAGGGGGCGAAAAACTGTTTTTT.